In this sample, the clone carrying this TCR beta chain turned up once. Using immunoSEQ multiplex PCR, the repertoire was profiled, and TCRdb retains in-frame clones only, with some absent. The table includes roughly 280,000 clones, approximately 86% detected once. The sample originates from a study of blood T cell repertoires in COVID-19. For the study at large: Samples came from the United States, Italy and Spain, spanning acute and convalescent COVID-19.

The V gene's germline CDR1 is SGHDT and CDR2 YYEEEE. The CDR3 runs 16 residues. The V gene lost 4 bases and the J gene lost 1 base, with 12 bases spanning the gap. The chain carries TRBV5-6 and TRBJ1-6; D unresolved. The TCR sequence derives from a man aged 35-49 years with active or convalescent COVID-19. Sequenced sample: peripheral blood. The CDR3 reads CASSQVGGSYNSPLHF. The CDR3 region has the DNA TGTGCCAGCAGCCAGGTTGGAGGATCCTATAATTCACCCCTCCACTTT.